Sequencing of this T cell receptor beta chain was carried out in a study of long-term antiretroviral therapy in people with HIV. Broader study findings: Blood in the study was drawn between the mid-2000s and the late 2010s, possibly under older ART regimens, which may be less effective than current ones.

Germline CDR1 SGHVS, CDR2 FQNEAQ. The ends were cut back, 2 bases at V and 6 bases at J, with 5 bases in the middle. CDR3 length equals 11 residues. With regard to this clone: Antigen specificity is unknown.

Runs used v3.0 of the immunoSEQ assay and were done at survey level. This table comes from immunoSEQ multiplex PCR, and its TCRdb copy is limited to in-frame clones, with some not included. The sample has more than 25,000 clones, 65% to 85% seen once. This TCR came from a man aged 35-49 years with HIV. Specimen: unsorted PBMCs, collected 3 years after starting antiretroviral therapy. This chain connects TRBV7-8 to TRBJ2-7; D ambiguous. The CDR3 DNA is TGTGCCAGCAGCTTAATGCTCGAGCAGTACTTC. As protein: CASSLMLEQYF.